This T cell receptor beta chain was recorded in a study of CD8 T cells in ankylosing spondylitis. Whole-study findings and limits: Clones tied to disease were said to be significantly enriched in matched ankylosing spondylitis synovial fluid.

CDR3 length: 13 residues. CDR1 and CDR2 (germline): MGHDK, SYGVNS. Trimming took 0 bases from V and 5 from J, leaving 7 bases between them. TCRdb used MiXCR to reprocess the 5' RACE reads, holding one entry per CDR3 protein. The sample contains some 220,000 distinct CDR3 sequences, under 12% of which appear only once. In its sample, this clonotype was seen many times. Antigen unknown. Sequenced: blood, either unsorted or a sorted T cell fraction (not recorded which). The chain employs TRBV25-1 and TRBJ1-1; D is unclear. This clonotype originated in a male donor with ankylosing spondylitis or in good health (not recorded which). The CDR3 region is CASSEYRRTEAFF. In DNA, the CDR3 is TGTGCCAGCAGTGAATACAGGAGGACTGAAGCTTTCTTT.